This T cell receptor beta chain was sequenced for a study of T cell repertoires in cytomegalovirus infection. Study details: Well-studied HLA-B-restricted epitopes and recently identified HLA-C-restricted epitopes of CMV were both used in the study. An indication of both CMV infection and matching HLA type came from public TCR beta signatures. Study-wide findings and caveats: Within the response measured ex vivo, HLA-C-restricted CMV-specific TCR beta clonotypes were dominant.

The CDR3 has 14 residues. Trimming cost V 7 bases and J 4 bases, with 16 bases left between them. Looked up from germline, CDR1 is LNHDA and CDR2 is SQIVND (reference sequence). From the reads, TCRdb called clonotypes with MiXCR, one entry per CDR3 protein. The sample holds 750,000 to 950,000 distinct CDR3 sequences, about 28% seen once. This clonotype was counted only a few times. Its specificity is not known. The specimen comprised cultured CD8+ T cells from PBMCs, sampled from culture after CMV antigen stimulation. The receptor comes from a human donor in good health (CMV status not recorded). Some clones in this sample may be carry-over from other donors' samples. V and J are TRBV19 and TRBJ1-1, with unresolved D. The CDR3 reads CASTRPFGSTEAFF. CDR3 DNA sequence: TGTGCCAGTACCCGCCCTTTTGGGTCCACTGAAGCTTTCTTT.